This entry features one TCR beta chain sequence. The V segment lost 4 bases and the J segment 7 bases; nucleotides outside the gene matches: 9. Germline loops: CDR1 SGHDN, CDR2 FVKESK. The CDR3 loop spans 16 amino acids. This sample stems from a study of CD8+ T cells in alopecia areata. Study summary: Those patients who were treated received oral tofacitinib, which was given at 5 to 10 mg twice daily for moderate-to-severe alopecia areata.

Indicated treatment: oral pan-JAK inhibitor, 5-10 mg twice daily. Reverse transcription of extracted RNA yielded cDNA, which provided the sequencing template. TCRdb's copy holds only in-frame clones and misses some; the assay was immunoSEQ multiplex PCR. The table records around 290,000 clones, nearly 60% of them present only once. This chain connects TRBV14 to TRBJ2-2, with 10 positions matching TRBD1. Sequenced here: CD4+ T cells sorted from blood, sampled at week 24, from a patient treated with tofacitinib. The TCR sequence derives from a human donor with alopecia areata. This CDR3 reads CASSLRTGGGYGELFF. The CDR3, as DNA: TGTGCCAGCAGCCTACGGACAGGGGGAGGATACGGGGAGCTGTTTTTT.